This T cell receptor (beta chain) was documented in a study of blood T cell repertoires in COVID-19. About the study: Whether acute or convalescent, the COVID-19 samples came from the United States, Italy and Spain.

Per the study methods: Amplified reference gene primers provided the basis for estimating nucleated cell counts. Data came from immunoSEQ multiplex PCR; TCRdb stores just in-frame clones and leaves some out. V, J and clone size are those of that table, while D and trimming were read from the DNA. Among 150,000 to 250,000 clones listed, around 94% were seen once. Seattle's cohort entered during active infection and was followed longitudinally. Germline loops: CDR1 SGHNT, CDR2 YYREEE (reference sequence). The CDR3 consists of 14 residues. Trimming cost V 0 bases and J 1 base, with 4 bases left between them.

This sequence joins TRBV5-4 and TRBJ1-4, with no clear D. The receptor comes from a man between 25 and 39 years old with COVID-19, enrolled during active disease. The sequenced sample was peripheral blood. CDR3 loop: CASSLEQTNEKLFF. CDR3 in DNA: TGTGCCAGCAGCTTGGAGCAAACTAATGAAAAACTGTTTTTT.